This T cell receptor beta chain emerged from a study of glioma-infiltrating T cells after dendritic cell vaccination. Overall study: Dendritic cells derived from monocytes and pulsed with autologous tumor lysate formed the vaccine.

Isocitrate dehydrogenase mutation was absent in all glioblastoma patients. Before vaccination, two weeks after the third vaccination, and at progression, PBMC were collected. The repertoire was sequenced with immunoSEQ multiplex PCR; TCRdb's copy has only in-frame clones and lacks some. The top ten clones hold 15% to 19% of a sample with roughly 98,000 clones, 70% to 90% of them seen once. Germline CDR1 is LNHDA and CDR2 is SQIVND (reference sequence). The CDR3 sequence is 12 residues long. Germline trimming cut 6 bases from V and 3 bases from J; bases unmatched to any gene: 2. This chain joins TRBV19 and TRBJ2-7; TRBD1 aligns across 7 bases. This TCR was recovered from a human donor with glioblastoma. Sequencing was performed on blood, taken before dendritic cell vaccination. CDR3 bases: TGTGCCAGTAGGGGACAGTACTACGAGCAGTACTTC. Protein sequence: CASRGQYYEQYF.